Here is one T cell receptor beta chain with its context. This sample stems from a study of T cell changes during pregnancy in multiple sclerosis. Generated by immunoSEQ multiplex PCR, the TCRdb table keeps only in-frame clones and is missing some. The repertoire consists of about 48,000 clones, with 80% to 95% occurring once and the leading ten covering approximately 0.9%. V shed 7 bases and J shed 4 bases, with 22 bases lying between them. Germline V gives CDR1 SQVTM, CDR2 ANQGSEA. The CDR3 spans 15 residues. The TCR comes from a female donor in good health, enrolled as a control in a pregnancy study. Sequencing used CD4+ T cells from peripheral blood mononuclear cells, obtained in the second trimester of pregnancy. This sequence joins TRBV29-1 and TRBJ1-2; maybe TRBD1 (5 bases). In nucleotides, the CDR3 is TGCAGCGCCCTTCGGGGGGTGAGGCCCTCCTATGGCTACACCTTC. It yields the protein CSALRGVRPSYGYTF.